The T cell receptor beta chain under discussion was sequenced for a study of blood T cell repertoires in COVID-19. As for the study in general: Samples came from the United States, Italy and Spain, spanning acute and convalescent COVID-19. PBMCs, B-cell-depleted T cells, or T cells were the source of the cDNA or gDNA that made up the material.

Clinical history as reported by participants underpinned cohort assignment. Germline values: CDR1 SNHLY, CDR2 FYNNEI. V was shortened by 2 bases and J by 8 bases, with 24 bases between the two germline ends. The CDR3 has 17 residues. Authors' methods: Estimation of nucleated cell counts relied on the amplification of reference gene primers. Clones were sequenced by immunoSEQ multiplex PCR, and TCRdb holds only the in-frame ones, with some missing. V, J and clone size derive from that table, while D and trimming were established from the DNA sequence. This sample has 300,000 to 500,000 clones, with 88% found just once.

This receptor was obtained from a woman aged 25 to 39 with acute COVID-19. The sample consisted of PBMCs or T cells enriched from blood (not recorded which). The chain has TRBV2 and TRBJ1-1; perhaps TRBD1 as D (6 bases). The CDR3 nucleotides are TGTGCCAGCAGTGAATCAGGAGTGGTCGGACAGCCGGAGGAAGCTTTCTTT. Amino acid sequence: CASSESGVVGQPEEAFF. Full variable domain (missing parts from reference TRBV2 and TRBJ1-1): EPEVTQTPSHQVTQMGQEVILRCVPISNHLYFYWYRQILGQKVEFLVSFYNNEISEKSEIFDDQFSVERPDGSNFTLKIRSTKLEDSAMYFCASSESGVVGQPEEAFFGQGTRLTVV.